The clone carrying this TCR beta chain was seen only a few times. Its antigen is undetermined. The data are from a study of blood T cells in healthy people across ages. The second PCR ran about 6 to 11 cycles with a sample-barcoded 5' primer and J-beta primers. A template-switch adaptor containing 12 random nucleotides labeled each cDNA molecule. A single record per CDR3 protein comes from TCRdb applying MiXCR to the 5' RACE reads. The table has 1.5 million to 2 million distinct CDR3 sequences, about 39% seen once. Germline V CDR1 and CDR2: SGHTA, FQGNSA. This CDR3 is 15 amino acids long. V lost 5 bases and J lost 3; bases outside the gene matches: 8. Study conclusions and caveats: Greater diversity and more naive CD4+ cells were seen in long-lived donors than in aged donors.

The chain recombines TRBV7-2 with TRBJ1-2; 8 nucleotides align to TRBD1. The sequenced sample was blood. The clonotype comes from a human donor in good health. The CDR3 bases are TGTGCCAGCAGCCTTCGGACAGGGAGAGACTATGGCTACACCTTC. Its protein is CASSLRTGRDYGYTF.